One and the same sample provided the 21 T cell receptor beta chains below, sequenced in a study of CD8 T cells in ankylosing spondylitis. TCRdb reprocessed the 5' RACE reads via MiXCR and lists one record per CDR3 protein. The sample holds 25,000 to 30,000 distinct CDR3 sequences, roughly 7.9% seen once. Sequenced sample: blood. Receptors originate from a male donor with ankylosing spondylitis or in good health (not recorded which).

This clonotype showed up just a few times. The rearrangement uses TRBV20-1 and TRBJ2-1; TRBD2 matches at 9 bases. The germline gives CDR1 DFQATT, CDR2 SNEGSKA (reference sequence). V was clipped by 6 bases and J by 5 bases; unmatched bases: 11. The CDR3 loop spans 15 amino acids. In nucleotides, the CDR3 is TGCAGTGCCAACCCGGGACTAGCACAAAACAATGAGCAGTTCTTC. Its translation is CSANPGLAQNNEQFF.

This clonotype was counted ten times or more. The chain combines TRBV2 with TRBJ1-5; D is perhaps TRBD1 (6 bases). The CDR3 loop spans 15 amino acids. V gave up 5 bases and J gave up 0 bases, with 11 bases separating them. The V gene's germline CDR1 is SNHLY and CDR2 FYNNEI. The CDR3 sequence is CASSPMGASNQPQHF. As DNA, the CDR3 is TGTGCCAGCAGTCCCATGGGGGCTAGCAATCAGCCCCAGCATTTT.

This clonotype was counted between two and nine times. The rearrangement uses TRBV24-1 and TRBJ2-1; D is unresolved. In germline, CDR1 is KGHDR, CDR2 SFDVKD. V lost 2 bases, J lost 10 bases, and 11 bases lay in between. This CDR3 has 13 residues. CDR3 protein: CATSDSGSWEQFF. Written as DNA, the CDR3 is TGTGCCACCAGTGATTCTGGCAGTTGGGAGCAGTTCTTC.

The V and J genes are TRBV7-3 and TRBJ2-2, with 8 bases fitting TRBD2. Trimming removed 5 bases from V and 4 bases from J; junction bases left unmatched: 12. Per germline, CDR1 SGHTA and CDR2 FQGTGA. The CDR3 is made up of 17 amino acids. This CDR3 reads CASSLQAGLEGTGELFF. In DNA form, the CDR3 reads TGTGCCAGCAGCCTACAGGCGGGACTAGAAGGCACCGGGGAGCTGTTTTTT.

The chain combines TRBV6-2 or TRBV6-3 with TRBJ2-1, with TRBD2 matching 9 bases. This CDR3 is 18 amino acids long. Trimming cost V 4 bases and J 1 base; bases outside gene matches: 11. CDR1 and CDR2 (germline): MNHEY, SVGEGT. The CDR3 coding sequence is TGTGCCAGCAGTTGGTCTACGATTAGCGGGAGTTCCTACAATGAGCAGTTCTTC. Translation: CASSWSTISGSSYNEQFF.

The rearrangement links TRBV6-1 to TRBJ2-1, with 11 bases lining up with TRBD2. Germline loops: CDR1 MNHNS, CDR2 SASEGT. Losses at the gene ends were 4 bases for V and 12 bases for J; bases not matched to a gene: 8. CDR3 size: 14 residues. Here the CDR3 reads CASSGQTSGDTQFF. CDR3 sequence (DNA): TGTGCCAGCAGTGGACAGACTAGCGGGGATACGCAGTTCTTC.

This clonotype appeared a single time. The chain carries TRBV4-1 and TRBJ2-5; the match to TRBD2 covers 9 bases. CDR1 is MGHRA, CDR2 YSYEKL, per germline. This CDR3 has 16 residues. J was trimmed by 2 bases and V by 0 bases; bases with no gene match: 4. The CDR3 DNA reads TGCGCCAGCAGCCAAGAACTAGCGGGTTTTCAAGAGACCCAGTACTTC. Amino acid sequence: CASSQELAGFQETQYF.

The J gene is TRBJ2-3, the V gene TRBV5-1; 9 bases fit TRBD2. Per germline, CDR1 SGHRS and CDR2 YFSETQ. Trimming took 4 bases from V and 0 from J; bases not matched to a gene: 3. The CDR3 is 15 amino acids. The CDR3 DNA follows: TGCGCCAGCAGCGATACTAGCGGGAGCACAGATACGCAGTATTTT. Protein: CASSDTSGSTDTQYF.

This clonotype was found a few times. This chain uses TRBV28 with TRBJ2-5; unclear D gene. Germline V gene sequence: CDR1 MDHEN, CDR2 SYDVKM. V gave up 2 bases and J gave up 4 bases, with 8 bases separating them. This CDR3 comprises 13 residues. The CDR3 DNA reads TGTGCCAGCAGTTTAAGCCTAATAGAGACCCAGTACTTC. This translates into CASSLSLIETQYF.

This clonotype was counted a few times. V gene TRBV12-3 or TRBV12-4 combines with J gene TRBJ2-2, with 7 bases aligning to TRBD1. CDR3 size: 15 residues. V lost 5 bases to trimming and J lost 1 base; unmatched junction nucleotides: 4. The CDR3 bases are TGTGCCAGCAGTCCGCGACAGGGGAACACCGGGGAGCTGTTTTTT. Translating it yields CASSPRQGNTGELFF.

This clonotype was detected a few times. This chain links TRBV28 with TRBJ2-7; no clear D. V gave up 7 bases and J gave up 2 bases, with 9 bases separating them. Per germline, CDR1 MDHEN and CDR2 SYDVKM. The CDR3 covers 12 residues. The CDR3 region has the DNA TGTGCCAGCAAGTCCTACGCCTACGAGCAGTACTTC. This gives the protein CASKSYAYEQYF.

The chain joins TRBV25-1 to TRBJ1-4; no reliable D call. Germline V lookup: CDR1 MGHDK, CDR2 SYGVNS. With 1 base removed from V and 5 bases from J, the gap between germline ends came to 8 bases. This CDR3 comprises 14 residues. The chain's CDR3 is CASSESGENEKLFF. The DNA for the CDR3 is TGTGCCAGCAGTGAATCCGGGGAGAATGAAAAACTGTTTTTT.

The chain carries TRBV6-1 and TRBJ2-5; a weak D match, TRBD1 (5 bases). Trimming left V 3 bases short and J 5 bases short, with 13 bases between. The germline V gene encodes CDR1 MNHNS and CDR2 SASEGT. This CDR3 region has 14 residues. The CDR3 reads CASSESRVTETQYF. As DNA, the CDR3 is TGTGCCAGCAGTGAGAGCAGGGTGACGGAGACCCAGTACTTC.

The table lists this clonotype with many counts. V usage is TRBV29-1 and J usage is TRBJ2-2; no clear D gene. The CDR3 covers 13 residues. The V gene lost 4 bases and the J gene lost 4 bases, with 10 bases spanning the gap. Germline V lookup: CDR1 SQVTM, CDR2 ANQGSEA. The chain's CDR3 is CSVATAFTGELFF. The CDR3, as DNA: TGCAGCGTTGCAACAGCCTTCACCGGGGAGCTGTTTTTT.

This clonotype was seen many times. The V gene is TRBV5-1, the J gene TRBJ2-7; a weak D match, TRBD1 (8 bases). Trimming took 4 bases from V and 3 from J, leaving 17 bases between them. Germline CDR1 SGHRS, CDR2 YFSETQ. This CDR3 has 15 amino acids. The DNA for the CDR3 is TGCGCCAGCAGCCCCGGACAGGGAGGGGTCTACGAGCAGTACTTC. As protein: CASSPGQGGVYEQYF.

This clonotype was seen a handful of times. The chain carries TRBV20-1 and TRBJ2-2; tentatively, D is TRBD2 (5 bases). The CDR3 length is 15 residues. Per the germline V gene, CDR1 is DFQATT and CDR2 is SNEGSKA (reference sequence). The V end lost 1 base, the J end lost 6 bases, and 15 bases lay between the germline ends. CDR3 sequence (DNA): TGCAGTGCTAGAGGGTCAGGAGGATTCGCCGGGGAGCTGTTTTTT. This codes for CSARGSGGFAGELFF.

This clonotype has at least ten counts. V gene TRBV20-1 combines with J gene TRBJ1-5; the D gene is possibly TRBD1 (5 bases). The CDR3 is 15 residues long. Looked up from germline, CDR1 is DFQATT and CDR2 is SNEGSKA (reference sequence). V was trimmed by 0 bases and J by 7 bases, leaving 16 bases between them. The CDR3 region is CSARDPQGKYQPQHF. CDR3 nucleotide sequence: TGCAGTGCTAGAGATCCCCAGGGCAAATACCAGCCCCAGCATTTT.

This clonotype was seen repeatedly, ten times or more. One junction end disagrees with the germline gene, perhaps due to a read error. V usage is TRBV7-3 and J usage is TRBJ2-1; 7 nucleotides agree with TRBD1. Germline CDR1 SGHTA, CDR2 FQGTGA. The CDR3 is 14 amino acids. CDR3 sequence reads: CASSPHRQGVPKYF. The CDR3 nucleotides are TGTGCCAGCAGCCCACATCGACAGGGTGTGCCAAAATACTTC.

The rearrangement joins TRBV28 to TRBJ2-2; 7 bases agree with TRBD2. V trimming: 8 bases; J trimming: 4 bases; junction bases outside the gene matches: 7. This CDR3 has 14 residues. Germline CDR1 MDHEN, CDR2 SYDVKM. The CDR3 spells CASQGGVSTGELFF. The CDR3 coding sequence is TGTGCCAGCCAGGGAGGGGTGTCCACCGGGGAGCTGTTTTTT.

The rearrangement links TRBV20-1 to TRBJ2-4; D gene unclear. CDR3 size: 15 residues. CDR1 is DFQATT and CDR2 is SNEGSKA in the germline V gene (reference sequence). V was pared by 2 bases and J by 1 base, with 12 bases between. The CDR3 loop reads CSARYSGLAKNIQYF. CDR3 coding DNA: TGCAGTGCTAGATACAGTGGGTTGGCCAAAAACATTCAGTACTTC.

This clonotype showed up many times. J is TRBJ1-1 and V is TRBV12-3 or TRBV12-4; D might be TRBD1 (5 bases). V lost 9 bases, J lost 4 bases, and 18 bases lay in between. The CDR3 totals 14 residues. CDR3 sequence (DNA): TGTGCCAGTAGATCCGGGACCTCCGGCACTGAAGCTTTCTTT. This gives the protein CASRSGTSGTEAFF.